Each of the 20 T cell receptor beta chains below was sequenced from the same sample in a study of graft-versus-host responses after intestinal transplantation. These receptors' antigens are unknown. Here immunoSEQ multiplex PCR was the method, and the copy in TCRdb shows in-frame clones only, minus some. The sample holds around 67,000 clones, around 90% seen once. Sequenced here: unstimulated CD8+ T cells sorted from spleen or lymph node cells, sampled before transplant. Every receptor here comes from a human donor who was the organ donor for an intestinal transplant.

The rearrangement joins TRBV7-3 to TRBJ1-2; D not resolved. The CDR3 length is 14 residues. The germline V gene encodes CDR1 SGHTA and CDR2 FQGTGA. Trimming shortened V by 6 bases and J by 0 bases, and 11 bases separated the two germline ends. This CDR3 is CASRETHSNYGYTF. As DNA, the CDR3 is TGTGCCAGCAGAGAAACCCACTCTAACTATGGCTACACCTTC.

The chain has TRBV6-1 and TRBJ2-2; 11 bases fit TRBD2. V lost 0 bases and J lost 6; bases outside the gene matches: 0. CDR3 length equals 15 residues. Germline V gene sequence: CDR1 MNHNS, CDR2 SASEGT. The CDR3, as DNA: TGTGCCAGCAGTGAAGCTAGCGGGGGGGCCGGGGAGCTGTTTTTT. This sequence encodes CASSEASGGAGELFF.

The V call is TRBV4-1, the J call TRBJ1-2; D is unresolved. Germline CDR1 and CDR2: MGHRA and YSYEKL. The CDR3 consists of 15 residues. Trimming removed 4 bases from V and 4 bases from J, with 16 bases in between. The chain's CDR3 is CASSRLSGISYGYTF. CDR3 DNA: TGCGCCAGCAGCCGCCTATCAGGAATCTCCTATGGCTACACCTTC.

This clone was seen a single time. This chain uses TRBV21-1 with TRBJ2-7; TRBD1 was called by the table and not checked on the DNA. TRBV21-1 is tagged as a pseudogene. This CDR3 contains 18 residues. The DNA for the CDR3 is TGTGCCAGCAGCCAACCGATCCCATCCGACAGGGGAATATACGAGCAGTACGTC. It is translated as CASSQPIPSDRGIYEQYV.

The gene calls are TRBV4-1 and TRBJ1-1; no reliable D call. CDR3 length: 15 amino acids. CDR1 is MGHRA and CDR2 is YSYEKL in the germline V gene. Trimming took off 0 bases at V and 4 bases at J, with 12 bases between the two ends. The CDR3, as DNA: TGCGCCAGCAGCCAAGAAAAGTCAGCGATCACTGAAGCTTTCTTT. As protein: CASSQEKSAITEAFF.

The chain links TRBV5-6 to TRBJ2-7; the D gene is possibly TRBD2 (5 bases). CDR1 is SGHDT and CDR2 is YYEEEE in the germline V gene. Deletions cut 0 bases from V and 5 bases from J, with 12 bases between. The CDR3 totals 14 residues. The CDR3 sequence: CASSLGGPQNEQYV. CDR3 in DNA: TGTGCCAGCAGCTTGGGCGGGCCTCAGAACGAGCAGTACGTC.

V usage is TRBV6-5 and J usage is TRBJ1-4; a possible D gene is TRBD1 (5 bases). This CDR3 has 15 residues. Trimming took 4 bases from V and 6 from J, leaving 15 bases between them. The germline CDR1 and CDR2 sequences are MNHEY and SVGAGI. CDR3 sequence (DNA): TGTGCCAGCAGTTTCACAACAGGATCCGATGAAAAACTGTTTTTT. It translates to CASSFTTGSDEKLFF.

This clone showed up just once. CDR3 in amino acids: CASSSGGTYYEQYV. The CDR3 DNA reads as TGTGCCAGCAGCAGCGGGGGGACCTACTACGAGCAGTACGTC. The chain is built from TRBV5-6 and TRBJ2-7; 9 bases agree with TRBD2. The CDR3 has 14 amino acids. After removal of 4 bases from V and 3 bases from J, the junction contained 5 bases not matched to a gene. Germline-derived CDR1 and CDR2 are SGHDT and YYEEEE.

The chain links TRBV18 to TRBJ1-5; TRBD1 is a possible D gene (5 bases). Per the germline V gene, CDR1 is KGHSH and CDR2 is LQKENI. The CDR3 consists of 12 residues. The V gene lost 0 bases and the J gene lost 9 bases, with 6 bases spanning the gap. The CDR3 nucleotides are TGTGCCAGCTCACCACCTACAGGGCCCCAGCATTTT. Its translation is CASSPPTGPQHF.

The chain links TRBV5-6 to TRBJ2-1; 7 bases align to TRBD2. CDR1 and CDR2 (germline): SGHDT, YYEEEE. The CDR3 runs 14 residues. The ends lost 6 bases at V and 11 bases at J; junction bases unmatched: 14. As DNA, the CDR3 is TGTGCCAGCACCCCGTCCGCGGGAGTCGTCAAGCAGTTCTTC. This encodes CASTPSAGVVKQFF.

The rearrangement joins TRBV4-1 to TRBJ2-7; D is unresolved. This CDR3 is built from 15 residues. Germline V gene lookup returns CDR1 MGHRA and CDR2 YSYEKL. Between the trimmed V and J ends, which lost 1 base and 2 bases, there was a span of 12 bases. CDR3 loop: CASSQAFTAPYEQYV. The CDR3 DNA sequence: TGCGCCAGCAGCCAAGCATTTACAGCACCCTACGAGCAGTACGTC.

The V and J genes are TRBV6-4 and TRBJ2-1; 7 bases align to TRBD2. Germline lookup yields CDR1 MRHNA and CDR2 SNTAGT. The CDR3 has 15 residues. V shed 3 bases and J 3 bases; nucleotides not matched to a gene: 5. The CDR3 loop reads CASSEEAGNYNEQFF. Written as DNA, the CDR3 is TGTGCCAGCAGTGAAGAAGCGGGGAACTACAATGAGCAGTTCTTC.

The chain couples TRBV7-8 to TRBJ1-2, with 8 bases aligning to TRBD1. V lost 4 bases and J lost 2; bases outside the gene matches: 6. The CDR3 has 15 residues. Germline values: CDR1 SGHVS, CDR2 FQNEAQ. The CDR3 sequence: CASSSPQGANYGYTF. The CDR3 nucleotides read TGTGCCAGCAGCTCCCCGCAGGGGGCAAACTATGGCTACACCTTC.

This rearrangement joins TRBV11-2 to TRBJ1-6; possible D gene TRBD1, 6 bases. The V and J ends lost 4 bases and 4 bases respectively, with 14 bases between them. Germline V gene lookup returns CDR1 SGHAT and CDR2 FQNNGV. This CDR3 has 16 amino acids. In nucleotides, the CDR3 is TGTGCCAGCAGCTCAAAGGACAGCGCATATAATTCACCCCTCCACTTT. Translated, it gives CASSSKDSAYNSPLHF.

V gene TRBV19 combines with J gene TRBJ1-4; D may be TRBD1 (6 bases). Germline CDR1 is LNHDA and CDR2 is SQIVND (reference sequence). This CDR3 contains 15 residues. Between the trimmed V and J ends, which lost 5 bases and 4 bases, there was a span of 14 bases. CDR3 nucleotides: TGTGCCAGTAGTCGAGACAGGAACGGTAATGAAAAACTGTTTTTT. This codes for CASSRDRNGNEKLFF.

The V call is TRBV6-5, the J call TRBJ1-2; D not resolved. In germline, CDR1 is MNHEY, CDR2 SVGAGI. V gave up 9 bases and J gave up 3 bases, with 11 bases separating them. This CDR3 region has 12 residues. For the CDR3, the DNA is TGTGCCAGAGAGCAGGAACACTATGGCTACACCTTC. Protein: CAREQEHYGYTF.

The rearrangement uses TRBV7-6 and TRBJ2-1; 7 nucleotides align to TRBD2. Germline assignment: CDR1 SGHVS and CDR2 FNYEAQ. This CDR3 has 20 amino acids. The V gene end was trimmed by 2 bases and the J gene end by 5 bases; junction bases not matched to a gene: 21. CDR3 coding DNA: TGTGCCAGCAGCTTAAGTAGGCTTGTAGCTACTAGCGTAAACAACAATGAGCAGTTCTTC. Its protein is CASSLSRLVATSVNNNEQFF.

CDR3 loop: CASREAQNTEAFF. CDR3 DNA sequence: TGTGCCAGCAGGGAGGCGCAGAACACTGAAGCTTTCTTT. This chain links TRBV14 with TRBJ1-1; no clear D gene. The germline CDR1 and CDR2 sequences are SGHDN and FVKESK. The CDR3 extends over 13 amino acids. V gave up 6 bases and J gave up 1 base, with 9 bases separating them.

The chain carries TRBV6-5 and TRBJ1-1; tentatively, D is TRBD1 (6 bases). Germline V gene data show CDR1 as MNHEY and CDR2 as SVGAGI. The CDR3 spans 14 residues. Trimming pared 2 bases from V and 4 bases from J, leaving 11 bases between. CDR3 in amino acids: CASSYEGEGTEAFF. DNA for the CDR3: TGTGCCAGCAGTTACGAGGGGGAGGGCACTGAAGCTTTCTTT.

V and J are TRBV6-1 and TRBJ1-2, with a tentative D call TRBD1 (6 bases). V lost 8 bases and J 1 base, leaving 14 bases between the germline ends. The CDR3 is 14 amino acids. The germline CDR1 and CDR2 sequences are MNHNS and SASEGT. The CDR3 sequence is CASERDINNYGYTF. CDR3 DNA: TGTGCCAGCGAACGGGACATAAATAACTATGGCTACACCTTC.